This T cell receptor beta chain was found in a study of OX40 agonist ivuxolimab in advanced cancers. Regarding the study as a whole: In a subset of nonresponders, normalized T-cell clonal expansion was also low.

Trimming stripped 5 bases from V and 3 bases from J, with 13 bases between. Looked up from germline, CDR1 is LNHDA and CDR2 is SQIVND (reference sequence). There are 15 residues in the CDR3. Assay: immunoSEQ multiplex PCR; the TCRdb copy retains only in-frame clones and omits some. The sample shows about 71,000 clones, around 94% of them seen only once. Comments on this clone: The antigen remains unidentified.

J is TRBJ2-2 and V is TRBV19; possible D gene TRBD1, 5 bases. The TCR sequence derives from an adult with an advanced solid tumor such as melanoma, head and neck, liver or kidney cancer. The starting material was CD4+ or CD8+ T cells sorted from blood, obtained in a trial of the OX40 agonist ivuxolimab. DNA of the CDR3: TGTGCCAGTAGTTTATTACAGGAATACACCGGGGAGCTGTTTTTT. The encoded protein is CASSLLQEYTGELFF.